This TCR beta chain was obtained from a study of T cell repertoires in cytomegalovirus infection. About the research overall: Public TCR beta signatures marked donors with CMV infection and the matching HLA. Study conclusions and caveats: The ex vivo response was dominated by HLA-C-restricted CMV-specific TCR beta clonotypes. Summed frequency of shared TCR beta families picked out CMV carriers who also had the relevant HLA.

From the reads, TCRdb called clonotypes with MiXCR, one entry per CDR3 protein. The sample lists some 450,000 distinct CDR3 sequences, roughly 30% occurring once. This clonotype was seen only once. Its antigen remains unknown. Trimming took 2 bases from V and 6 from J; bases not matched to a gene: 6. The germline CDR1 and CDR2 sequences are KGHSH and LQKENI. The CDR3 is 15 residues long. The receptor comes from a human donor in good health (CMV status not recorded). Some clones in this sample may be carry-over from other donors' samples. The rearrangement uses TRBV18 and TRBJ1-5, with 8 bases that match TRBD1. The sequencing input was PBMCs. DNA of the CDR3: TGTGCCAGCTCACCAGGACAGGGTGGGAGTCAGCCCCAGCATTTT. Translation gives CASSPGQGGSQPQHF.